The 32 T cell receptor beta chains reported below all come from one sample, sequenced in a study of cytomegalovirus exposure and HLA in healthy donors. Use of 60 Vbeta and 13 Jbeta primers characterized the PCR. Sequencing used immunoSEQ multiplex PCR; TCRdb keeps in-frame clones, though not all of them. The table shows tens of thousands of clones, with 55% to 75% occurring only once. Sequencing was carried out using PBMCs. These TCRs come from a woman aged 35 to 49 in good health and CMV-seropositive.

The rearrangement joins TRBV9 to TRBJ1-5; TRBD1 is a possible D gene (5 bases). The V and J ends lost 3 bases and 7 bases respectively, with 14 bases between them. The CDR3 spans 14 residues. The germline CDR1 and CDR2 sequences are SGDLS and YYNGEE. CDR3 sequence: CASSAGGGKQPQHF. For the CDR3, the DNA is TGTGCCAGCAGCGCCGGGGGGGGAAAACAGCCCCAGCATTTT.

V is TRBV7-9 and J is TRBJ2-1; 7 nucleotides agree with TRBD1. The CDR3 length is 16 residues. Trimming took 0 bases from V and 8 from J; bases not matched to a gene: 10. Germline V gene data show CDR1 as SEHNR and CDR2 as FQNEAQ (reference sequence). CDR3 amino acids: CASSLANRGLRDEQFF. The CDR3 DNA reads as TGTGCCAGCAGCTTAGCAAACAGGGGATTAAGGGATGAGCAGTTCTTC.

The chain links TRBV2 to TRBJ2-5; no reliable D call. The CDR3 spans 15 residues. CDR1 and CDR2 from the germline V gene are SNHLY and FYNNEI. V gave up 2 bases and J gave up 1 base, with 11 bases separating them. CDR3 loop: CASSELAGPQETQYF. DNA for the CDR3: TGTGCCAGCAGTGAATTGGCAGGCCCCCAAGAGACCCAGTACTTC.

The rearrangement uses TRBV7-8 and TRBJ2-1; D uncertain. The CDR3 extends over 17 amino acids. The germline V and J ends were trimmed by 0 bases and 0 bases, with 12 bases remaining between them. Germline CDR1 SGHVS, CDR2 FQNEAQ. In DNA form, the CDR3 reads TGTGCCAGCAGCTTAGCTGGGTCGACAAACTCCTACAATGAGCAGTTCTTC. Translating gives CASSLAGSTNSYNEQFF. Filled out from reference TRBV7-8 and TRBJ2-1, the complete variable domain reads GAGVSQSPRYKVAKRGQDVALRCDPISGHVSLFWYQQALGQGPEFLTYFQNEAQLDKSGLPSDRFFAERPEGSVSTLKIQRTQQEDSAVYLCASSLAGSTNSYNEQFFGPGTRLTVL.

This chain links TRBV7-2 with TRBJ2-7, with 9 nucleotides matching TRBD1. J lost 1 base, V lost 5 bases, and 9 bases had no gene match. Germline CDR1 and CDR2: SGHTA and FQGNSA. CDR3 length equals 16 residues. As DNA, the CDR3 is TGTGCCAGCAGCCCCAACAGGGGGCTTTTATCCTACGAGCAGTACTTC. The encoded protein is CASSPNRGLLSYEQYF.

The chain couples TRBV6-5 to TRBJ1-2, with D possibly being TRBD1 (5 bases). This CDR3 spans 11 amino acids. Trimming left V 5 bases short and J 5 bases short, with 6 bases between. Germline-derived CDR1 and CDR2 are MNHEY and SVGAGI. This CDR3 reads CASSTGYGYTF. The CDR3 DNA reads TGTGCCAGCAGTACAGGTTATGGCTACACCTTC.

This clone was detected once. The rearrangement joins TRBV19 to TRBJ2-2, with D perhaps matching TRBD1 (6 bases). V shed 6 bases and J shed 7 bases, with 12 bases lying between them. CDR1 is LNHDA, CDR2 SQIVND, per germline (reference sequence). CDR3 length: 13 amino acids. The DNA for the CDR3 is TGTGCCAGTAGCAGGACAGCCGGCGGGGAGCTGTTTTTT. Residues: CASSRTAGGELFF.

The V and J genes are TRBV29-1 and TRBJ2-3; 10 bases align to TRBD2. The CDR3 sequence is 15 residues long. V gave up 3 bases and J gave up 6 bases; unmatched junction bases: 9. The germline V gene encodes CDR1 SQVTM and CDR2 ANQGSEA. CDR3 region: CSVDGLAVRLDTQYF. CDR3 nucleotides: TGCAGCGTTGATGGACTAGCGGTCCGGTTGGATACGCAGTATTTT.

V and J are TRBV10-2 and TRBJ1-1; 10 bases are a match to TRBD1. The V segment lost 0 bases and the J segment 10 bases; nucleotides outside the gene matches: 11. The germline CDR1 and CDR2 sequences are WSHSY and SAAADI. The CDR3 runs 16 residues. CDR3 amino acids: CASSESLGRTGGRAFF. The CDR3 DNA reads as TGCGCCAGCAGTGAGTCATTAGGTCGGACAGGGGGGAGAGCTTTCTTT.

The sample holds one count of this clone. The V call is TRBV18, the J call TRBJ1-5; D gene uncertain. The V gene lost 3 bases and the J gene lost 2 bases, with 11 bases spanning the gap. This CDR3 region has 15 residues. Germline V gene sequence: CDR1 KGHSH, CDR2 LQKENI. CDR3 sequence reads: CASSPLRGGNQPQHF. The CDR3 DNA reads TGTGCCAGCTCACCGCTGCGAGGTGGCAATCAGCCCCAGCATTTT.

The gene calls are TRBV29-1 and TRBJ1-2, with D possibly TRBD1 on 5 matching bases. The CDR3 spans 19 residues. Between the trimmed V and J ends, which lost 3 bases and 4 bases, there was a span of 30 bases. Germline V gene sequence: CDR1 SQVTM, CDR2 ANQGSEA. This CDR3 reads CSVEGQSAHRESGGYGYTF. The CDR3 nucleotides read TGCAGCGTTGAGGGGCAGTCGGCTCACCGGGAGTCCGGCGGCTATGGCTACACCTTC.

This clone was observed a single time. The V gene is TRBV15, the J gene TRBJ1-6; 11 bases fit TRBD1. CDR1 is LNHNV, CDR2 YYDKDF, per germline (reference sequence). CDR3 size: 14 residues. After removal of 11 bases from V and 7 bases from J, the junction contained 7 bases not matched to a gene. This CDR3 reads CAVRGQGGNSPLHF. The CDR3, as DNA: TGTGCCGTTCGGGGACAGGGGGGAAATTCACCCCTCCACTTT. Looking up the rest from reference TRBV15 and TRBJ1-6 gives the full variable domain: DAMVIQNPRYQVTQFGKPVTLSCSQTLNHNVMYWYQQKSSQAPKLLFHYYDKDFNNEADTPDNFQSRRPNTSFCFLDIRSPGLGDTAMYLCAVRGQGGNSPLHFGNGTRLTVT.

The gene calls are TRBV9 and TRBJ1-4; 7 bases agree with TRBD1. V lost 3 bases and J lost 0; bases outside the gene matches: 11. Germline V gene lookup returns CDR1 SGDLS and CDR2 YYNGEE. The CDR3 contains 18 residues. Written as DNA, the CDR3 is TGTGCCAGCAGCGACCGGGACAGCCTCTATGCAACTAATGAAAAACTGTTTTTT. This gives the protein CASSDRDSLYATNEKLFF.

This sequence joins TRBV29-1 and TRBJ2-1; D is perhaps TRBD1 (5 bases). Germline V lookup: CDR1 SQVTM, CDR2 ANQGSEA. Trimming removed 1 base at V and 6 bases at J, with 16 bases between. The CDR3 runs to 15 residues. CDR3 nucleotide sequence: TGCAGCGTTGAAGTAGTGGCAGGGCTGTTCAATGAGCAGTTCTTC. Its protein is CSVEVVAGLFNEQFF.

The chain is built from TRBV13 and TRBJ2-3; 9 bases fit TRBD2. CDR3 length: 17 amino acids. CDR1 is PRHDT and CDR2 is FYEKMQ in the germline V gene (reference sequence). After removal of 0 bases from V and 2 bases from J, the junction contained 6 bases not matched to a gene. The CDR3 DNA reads TGTGCCAGCAGCTTAGGTTCCCTAGCGGGGATCACAGATACGCAGTATTTT. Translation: CASSLGSLAGITDTQYF.

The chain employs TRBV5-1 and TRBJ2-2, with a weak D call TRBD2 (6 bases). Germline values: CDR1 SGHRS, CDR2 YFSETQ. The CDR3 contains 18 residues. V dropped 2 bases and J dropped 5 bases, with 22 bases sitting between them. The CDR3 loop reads CASSFGDLQGGRTGELFF. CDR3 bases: TGCGCCAGCAGCTTCGGGGACTTGCAGGGAGGAAGAACCGGGGAGCTGTTTTTT. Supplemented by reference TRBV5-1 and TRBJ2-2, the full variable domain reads KAGVTQTPRYLIKTRGQQVTLSCSPISGHRSVSWYQQTPGQGLQFLFEYFSETQRNKGNFPGRFSGRQFSNSRSEMNVSTLELGDSALYLCASSFGDLQGGRTGELFFGEGSRLTVL.

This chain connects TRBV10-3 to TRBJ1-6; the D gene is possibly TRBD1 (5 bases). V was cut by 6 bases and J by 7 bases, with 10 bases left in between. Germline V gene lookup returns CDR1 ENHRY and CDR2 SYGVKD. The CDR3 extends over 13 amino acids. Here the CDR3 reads CAISGTLNSPLHF. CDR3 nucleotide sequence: TGTGCCATCAGCGGGACTTTAAATTCACCCCTCCACTTT.

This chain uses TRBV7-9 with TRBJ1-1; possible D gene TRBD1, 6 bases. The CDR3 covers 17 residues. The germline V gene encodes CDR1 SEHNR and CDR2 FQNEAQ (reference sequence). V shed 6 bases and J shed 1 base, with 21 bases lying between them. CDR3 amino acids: CASSSDRSRSPNTEAFF. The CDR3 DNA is TGTGCCAGCAGTTCCGACAGGAGTAGGTCTCCGAACACTGAAGCTTTCTTT.

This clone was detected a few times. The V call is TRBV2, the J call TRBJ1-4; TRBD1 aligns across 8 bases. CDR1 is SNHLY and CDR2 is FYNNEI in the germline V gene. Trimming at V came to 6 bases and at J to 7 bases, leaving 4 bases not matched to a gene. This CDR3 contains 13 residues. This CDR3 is CASSQGAPEKLFF. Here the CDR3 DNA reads TGTGCCAGCAGCCAGGGGGCACCTGAAAAACTGTTTTTT.

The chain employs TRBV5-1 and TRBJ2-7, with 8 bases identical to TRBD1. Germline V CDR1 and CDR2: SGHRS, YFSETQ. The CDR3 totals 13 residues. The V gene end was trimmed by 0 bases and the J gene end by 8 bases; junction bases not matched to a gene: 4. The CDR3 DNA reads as TGCGCCAGCAGCTTGGGAGGGACAGGCAAGCAGTACTTC. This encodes CASSLGGTGKQYF.

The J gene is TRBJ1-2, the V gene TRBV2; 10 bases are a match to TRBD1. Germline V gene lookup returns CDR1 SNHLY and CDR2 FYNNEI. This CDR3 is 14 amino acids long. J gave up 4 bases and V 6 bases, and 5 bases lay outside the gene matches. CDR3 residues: CASSGDRGVYGYTF. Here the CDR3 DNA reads TGTGCCAGCAGCGGGGACAGGGGAGTCTATGGCTACACCTTC. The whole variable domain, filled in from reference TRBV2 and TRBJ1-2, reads EPEVTQTPSHQVTQMGQEVILRCVPISNHLYFYWYRQILGQKVEFLVSFYNNEISEKSEIFDDQFSVERPDGSNFTLKIRSTKLEDSAMYFCASSGDRGVYGYTFGSGTRLTVV.

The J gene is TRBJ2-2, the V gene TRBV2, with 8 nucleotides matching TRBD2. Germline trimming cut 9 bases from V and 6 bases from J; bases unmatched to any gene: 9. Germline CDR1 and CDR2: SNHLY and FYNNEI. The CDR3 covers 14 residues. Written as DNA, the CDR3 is TGTGCCAGTGATAGCGGGGTGGGTCCCGGGGAGCTGTTTTTT. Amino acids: CASDSGVGPGELFF.

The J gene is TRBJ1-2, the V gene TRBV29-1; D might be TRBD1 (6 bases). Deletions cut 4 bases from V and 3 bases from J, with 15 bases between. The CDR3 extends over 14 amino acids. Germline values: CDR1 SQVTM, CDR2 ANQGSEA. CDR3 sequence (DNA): TGCAGCGTTGGGCCGCCTACAGGGCACTATGGCTACACCTTC. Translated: CSVGPPTGHYGYTF.

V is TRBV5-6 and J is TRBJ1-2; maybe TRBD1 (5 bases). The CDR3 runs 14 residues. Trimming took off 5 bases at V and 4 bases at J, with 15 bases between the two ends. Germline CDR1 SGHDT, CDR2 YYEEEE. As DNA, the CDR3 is TGTGCCAGCAGTTTCTCAGGGATGGGCTATGGCTACACCTTC. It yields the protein CASSFSGMGYGYTF.

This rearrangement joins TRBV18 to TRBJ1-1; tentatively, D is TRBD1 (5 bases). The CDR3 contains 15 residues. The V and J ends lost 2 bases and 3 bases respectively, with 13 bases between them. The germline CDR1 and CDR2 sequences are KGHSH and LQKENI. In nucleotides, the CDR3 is TGTGCCAGCTCACCATTCCGGACGGGGGACACTGAAGCTTTCTTT. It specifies CASSPFRTGDTEAFF.

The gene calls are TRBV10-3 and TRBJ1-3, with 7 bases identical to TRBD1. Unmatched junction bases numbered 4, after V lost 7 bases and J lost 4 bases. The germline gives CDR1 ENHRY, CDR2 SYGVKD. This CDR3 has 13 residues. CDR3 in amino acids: CAITTGPGNTIYF. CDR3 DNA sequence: TGTGCCATCACGACAGGGCCAGGAAACACCATATATTTT.

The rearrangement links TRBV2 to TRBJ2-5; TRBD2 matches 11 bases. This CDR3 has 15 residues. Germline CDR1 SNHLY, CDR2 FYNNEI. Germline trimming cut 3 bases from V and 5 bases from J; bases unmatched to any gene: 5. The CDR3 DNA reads TGTGCCAGCAGTGATGATAGCGGGGGGGCCGAGACCCAGTACTTC. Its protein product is CASSDDSGGAETQYF.

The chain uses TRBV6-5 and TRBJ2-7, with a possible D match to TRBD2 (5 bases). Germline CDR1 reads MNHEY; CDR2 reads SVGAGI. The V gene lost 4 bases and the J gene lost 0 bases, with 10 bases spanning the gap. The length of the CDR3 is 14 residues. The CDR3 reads CASSFGVSSYEQYF. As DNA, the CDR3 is TGTGCCAGCAGTTTCGGGGTTAGCTCCTACGAGCAGTACTTC.

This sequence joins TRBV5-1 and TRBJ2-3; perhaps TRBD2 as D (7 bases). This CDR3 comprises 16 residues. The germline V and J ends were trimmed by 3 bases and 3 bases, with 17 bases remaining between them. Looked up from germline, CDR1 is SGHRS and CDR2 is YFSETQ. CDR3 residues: CASSSQGRVATDTQYF. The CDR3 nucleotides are TGCGCCAGCAGCTCGCAGGGGAGGGTAGCAACAGATACGCAGTATTTT.

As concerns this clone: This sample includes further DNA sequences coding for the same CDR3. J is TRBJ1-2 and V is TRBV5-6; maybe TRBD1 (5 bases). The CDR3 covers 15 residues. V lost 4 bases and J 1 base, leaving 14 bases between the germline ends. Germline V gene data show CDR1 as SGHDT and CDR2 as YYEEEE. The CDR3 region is CASSMGTGRNYGYTF. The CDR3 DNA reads TGTGCCAGCAGCATGGGTACAGGACGTAACTATGGCTACACCTTC.

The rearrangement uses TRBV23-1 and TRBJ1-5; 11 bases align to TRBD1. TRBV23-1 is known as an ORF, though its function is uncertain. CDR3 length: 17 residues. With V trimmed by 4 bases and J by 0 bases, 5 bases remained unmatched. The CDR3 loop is CASSPDRGRGSNQPQHF. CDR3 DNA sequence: TGCGCCAGCAGTCCGGACAGGGGGCGGGGTAGCAATCAGCCCCAGCATTTT.

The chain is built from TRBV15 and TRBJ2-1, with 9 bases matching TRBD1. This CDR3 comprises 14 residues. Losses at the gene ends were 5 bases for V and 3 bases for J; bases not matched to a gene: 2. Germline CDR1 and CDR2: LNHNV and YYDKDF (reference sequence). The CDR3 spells CATSGTGFYNEQFF. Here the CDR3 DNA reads TGTGCCACCAGCGGGACAGGGTTCTACAATGAGCAGTTCTTC.